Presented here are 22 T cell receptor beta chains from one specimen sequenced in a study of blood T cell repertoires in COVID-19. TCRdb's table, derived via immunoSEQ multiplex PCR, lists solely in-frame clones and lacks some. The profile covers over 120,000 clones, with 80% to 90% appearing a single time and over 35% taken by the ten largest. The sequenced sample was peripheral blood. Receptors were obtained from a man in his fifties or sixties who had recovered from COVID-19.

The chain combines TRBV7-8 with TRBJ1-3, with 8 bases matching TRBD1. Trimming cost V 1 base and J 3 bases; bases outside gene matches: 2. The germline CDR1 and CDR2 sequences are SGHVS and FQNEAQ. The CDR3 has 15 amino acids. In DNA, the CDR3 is TGTGCCAGCAGCTTAGACAGGGGGAATGGAAACACCATATATTTT. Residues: CASSLDRGNGNTIYF.

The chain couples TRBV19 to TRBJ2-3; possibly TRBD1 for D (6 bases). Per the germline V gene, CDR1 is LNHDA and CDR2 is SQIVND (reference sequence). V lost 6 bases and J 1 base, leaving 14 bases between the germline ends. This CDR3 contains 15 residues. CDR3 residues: CASSVTGMGTDTQYF. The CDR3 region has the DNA TGTGCCAGTAGCGTCACAGGGATGGGCACAGATACGCAGTATTTT.

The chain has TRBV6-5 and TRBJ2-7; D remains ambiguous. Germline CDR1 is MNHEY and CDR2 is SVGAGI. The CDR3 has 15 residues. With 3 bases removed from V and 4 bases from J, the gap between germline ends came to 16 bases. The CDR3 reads CASSYLQVRLYEQYF. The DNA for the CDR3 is TGTGCCAGCAGTTATCTGCAGGTAAGGCTTTACGAGCAGTACTTC.

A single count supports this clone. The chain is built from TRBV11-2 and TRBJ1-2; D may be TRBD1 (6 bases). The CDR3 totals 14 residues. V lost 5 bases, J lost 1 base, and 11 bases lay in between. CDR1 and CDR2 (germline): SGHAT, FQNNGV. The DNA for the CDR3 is TGTGCCAGCAGCCCAGGACAGATTAACTATGGCTACACCTTC. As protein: CASSPGQINYGYTF.

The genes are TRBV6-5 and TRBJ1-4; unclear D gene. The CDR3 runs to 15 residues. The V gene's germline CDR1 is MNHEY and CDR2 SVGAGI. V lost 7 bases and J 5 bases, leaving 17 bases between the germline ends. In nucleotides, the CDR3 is TGTGCCAGCACCCCACTGGACGGGAGAAATGAAAAACTGTTTTTT. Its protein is CASTPLDGRNEKLFF.

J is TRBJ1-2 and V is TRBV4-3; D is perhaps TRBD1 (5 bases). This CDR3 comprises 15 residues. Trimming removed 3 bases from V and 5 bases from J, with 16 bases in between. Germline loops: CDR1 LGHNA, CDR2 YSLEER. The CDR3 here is CASSQIPAGRYGYTF. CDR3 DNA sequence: TGCGCCAGCAGCCAGATCCCGGCAGGGCGATATGGCTACACCTTC.

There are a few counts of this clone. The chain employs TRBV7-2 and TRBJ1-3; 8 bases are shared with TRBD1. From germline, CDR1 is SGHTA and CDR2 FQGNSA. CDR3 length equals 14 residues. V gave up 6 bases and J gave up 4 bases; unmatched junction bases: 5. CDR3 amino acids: CASSQGAAGNTIYF. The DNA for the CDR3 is TGTGCCAGCAGTCAGGGGGCTGCGGGAAACACCATATATTTT. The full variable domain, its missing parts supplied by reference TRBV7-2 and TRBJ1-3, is GAGVSQSPSNKVTEKGKDVELRCDPISGHTALYWYRQSLGQGLEFLIYFQGNSAPDKSGLPSDRFSAERTGGSVSTLTIQRTQQEDSAVYLCASSQGAAGNTIYFGEGSWLTVV.

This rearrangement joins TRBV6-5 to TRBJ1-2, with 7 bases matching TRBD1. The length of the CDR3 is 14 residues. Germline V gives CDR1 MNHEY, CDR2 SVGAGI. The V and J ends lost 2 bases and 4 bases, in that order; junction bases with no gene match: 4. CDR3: CASSYGNRGYGYTF. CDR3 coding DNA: TGTGCCAGCAGTTACGGGAACAGGGGCTATGGCTACACCTTC.

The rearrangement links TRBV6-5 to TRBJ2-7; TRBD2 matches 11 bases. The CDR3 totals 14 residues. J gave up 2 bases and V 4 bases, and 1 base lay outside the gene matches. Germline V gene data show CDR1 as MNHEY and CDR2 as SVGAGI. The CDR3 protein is CASSFSGGAYEQYF. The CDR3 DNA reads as TGTGCCAGCAGTTTTAGCGGGGGGGCCTACGAGCAGTACTTC.

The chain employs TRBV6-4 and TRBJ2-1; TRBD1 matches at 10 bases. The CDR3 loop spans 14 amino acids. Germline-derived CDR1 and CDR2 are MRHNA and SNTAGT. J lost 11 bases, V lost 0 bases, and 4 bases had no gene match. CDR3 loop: CASSDSWTGGQQFF. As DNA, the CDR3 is TGTGCCAGCAGTGACTCGTGGACAGGGGGGCAGCAGTTCTTC.

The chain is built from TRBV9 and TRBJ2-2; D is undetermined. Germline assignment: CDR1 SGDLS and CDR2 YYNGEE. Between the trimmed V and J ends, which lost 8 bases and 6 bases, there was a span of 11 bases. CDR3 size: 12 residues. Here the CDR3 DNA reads TGTGCCAGTAACAACCCCCCCGGGGAGCTGTTTTTT. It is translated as CASNNPPGELFF.

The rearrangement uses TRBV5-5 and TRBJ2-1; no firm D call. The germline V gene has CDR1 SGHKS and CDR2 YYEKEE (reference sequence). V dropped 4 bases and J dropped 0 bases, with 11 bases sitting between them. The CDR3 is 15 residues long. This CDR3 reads CASSPGSSSYNEQFF. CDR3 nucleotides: TGTGCCAGCAGCCCCGGGTCCAGCTCCTACAATGAGCAGTTCTTC.

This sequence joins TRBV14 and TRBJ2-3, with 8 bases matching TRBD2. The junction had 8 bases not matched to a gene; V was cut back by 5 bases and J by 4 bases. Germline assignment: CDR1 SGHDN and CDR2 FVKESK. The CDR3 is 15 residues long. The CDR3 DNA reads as TGTGCCAGCAGCACCCGGGGGGGTCAAGCAGATACGCAGTATTTT. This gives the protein CASSTRGGQADTQYF.

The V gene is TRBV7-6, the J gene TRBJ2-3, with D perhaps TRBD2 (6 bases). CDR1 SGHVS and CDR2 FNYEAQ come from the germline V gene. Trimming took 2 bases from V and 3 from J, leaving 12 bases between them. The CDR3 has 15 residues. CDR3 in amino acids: CASSLSAGETDTQYF. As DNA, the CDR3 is TGTGCCAGCAGCTTATCAGCGGGTGAGACAGATACGCAGTATTTT.

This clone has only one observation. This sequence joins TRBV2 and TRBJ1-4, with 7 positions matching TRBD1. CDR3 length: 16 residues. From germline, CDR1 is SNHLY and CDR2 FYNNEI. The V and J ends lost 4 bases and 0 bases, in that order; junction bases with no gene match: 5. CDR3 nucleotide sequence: TGTGCCAGCAGTGTTGAGGGGGCCGCAACTAATGAAAAACTGTTTTTT. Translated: CASSVEGAATNEKLFF.

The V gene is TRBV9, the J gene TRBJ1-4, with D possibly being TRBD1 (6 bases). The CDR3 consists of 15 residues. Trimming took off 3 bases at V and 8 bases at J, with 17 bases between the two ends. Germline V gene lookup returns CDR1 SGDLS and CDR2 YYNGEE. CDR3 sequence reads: CASSETGRVNEKLFF. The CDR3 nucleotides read TGTGCCAGCAGCGAAACAGGGCGGGTTAACGAAAAACTGTTTTTT.

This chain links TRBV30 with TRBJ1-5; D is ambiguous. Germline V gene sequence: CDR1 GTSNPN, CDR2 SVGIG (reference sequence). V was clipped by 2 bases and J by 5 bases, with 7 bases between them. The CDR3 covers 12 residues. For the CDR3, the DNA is TGTGCCTGGAGTTGGAGCGATCAGCCCCAGCATTTT. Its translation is CAWSWSDQPQHF.

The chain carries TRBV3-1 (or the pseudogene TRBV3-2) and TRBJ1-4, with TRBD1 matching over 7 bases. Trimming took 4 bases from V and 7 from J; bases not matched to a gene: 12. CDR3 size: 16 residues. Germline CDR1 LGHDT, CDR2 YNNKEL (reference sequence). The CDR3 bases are TGTGCCAGCAGCCTGCGGGTGACAGGGTCAGGTGAAAAACTGTTTTTT. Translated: CASSLRVTGSGEKLFF.

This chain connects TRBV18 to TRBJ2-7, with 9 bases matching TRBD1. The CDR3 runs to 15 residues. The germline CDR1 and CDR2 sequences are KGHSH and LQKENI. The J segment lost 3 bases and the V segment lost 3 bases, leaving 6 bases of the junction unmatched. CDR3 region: CASSPTGQGLYEQYF. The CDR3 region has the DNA TGTGCCAGCTCACCTACGGGACAGGGACTCTACGAGCAGTACTTC.

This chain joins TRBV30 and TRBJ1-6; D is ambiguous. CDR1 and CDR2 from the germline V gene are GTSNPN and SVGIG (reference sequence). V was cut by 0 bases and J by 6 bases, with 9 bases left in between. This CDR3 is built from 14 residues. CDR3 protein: CAWSVDTVNSPLHF. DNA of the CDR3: TGTGCCTGGAGTGTAGACACGGTTAATTCACCCCTCCACTTT.

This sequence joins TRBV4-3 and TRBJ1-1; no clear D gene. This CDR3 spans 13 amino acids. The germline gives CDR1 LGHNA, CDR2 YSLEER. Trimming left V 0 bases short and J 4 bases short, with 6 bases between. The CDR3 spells CASSQDSPTEAFF. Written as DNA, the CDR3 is TGCGCCAGCAGCCAAGATAGTCCCACTGAAGCTTTCTTT.

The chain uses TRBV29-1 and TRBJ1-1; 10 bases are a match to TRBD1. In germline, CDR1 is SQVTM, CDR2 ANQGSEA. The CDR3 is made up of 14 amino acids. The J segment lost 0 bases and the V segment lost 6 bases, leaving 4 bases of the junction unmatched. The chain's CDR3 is CSVVTGGVNTEAFF. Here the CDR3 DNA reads TGCAGCGTAGTGACAGGGGGCGTGAACACTGAAGCTTTCTTT. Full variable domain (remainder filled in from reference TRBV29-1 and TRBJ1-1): SAVISQKPSRDICQRGTSLTIQCQVDSQVTMMFWYRQQPGQSLTLIATANQGSEATYESGFVIDKFPISRPNLTFSTLTVSNMSPEDSSIYLCSVVTGGVNTEAFFGQGTRLTVV.